Presented here are 2 T cell receptor beta chains from one specimen sequenced in a study of blood T cell repertoires in COVID-19. Sequencing used immunoSEQ multiplex PCR; TCRdb keeps in-frame clones, though not all of them. The sample records a few hundred thousand clones, approximately 91% being singletons. The source material was peripheral blood. These receptors were obtained from a woman between 55 and 75 years old with acute or convalescent COVID-19.

This clone was picked up one time. J is TRBJ2-2 and V is TRBV19, with TRBD1 identical over 7 bases. The CDR3 sequence is 15 residues long. Germline V gene lookup returns CDR1 LNHDA and CDR2 SQIVND (reference sequence). V shed 7 bases, J shed 4 bases, and the junction held 9 bases outside the gene matches. CDR3 in amino acids: CASKFDRASTGELFF. The CDR3 nucleotides read TGTGCCAGTAAATTCGACAGGGCGAGCACCGGGGAGCTGTTTTTT.

The chain has TRBV15 and TRBJ1-3; D remains ambiguous. V lost 0 bases to trimming and J lost 1 base, with 10 bases between them. CDR1 and CDR2 from the germline V gene are LNHNV and YYDKDF (reference sequence). This CDR3 has 16 amino acids. The CDR3 protein is CATSREATKSGNTIYF. CDR3 DNA sequence: TGTGCCACCAGCAGAGAGGCCACCAAATCTGGAAACACCATATATTTT.